This TCR beta chain derives from a study of cytomegalovirus exposure and HLA in healthy donors. Study background: Earlier sequencing of 150 million to 200 million T cells yielded fewer than 140 million unique TCR beta sequences.

This CDR3 is 15 amino acids long. Per the germline V gene, CDR1 is SGHNT and CDR2 is YYREEE (reference sequence). Trimming removed 4 bases at V and 0 bases at J, with 8 bases between. Whole-study findings and limits: Later on, analysis showed that most CMV-associated TCR beta chains appeared to be HLA-restricted. A few of the chains that were CMV-associated were confirmed in vitro to be specific for CMV antigens.

Primers: 60 Vbeta forward and 13 Jbeta reverse. Clones were read by immunoSEQ multiplex PCR, and TCRdb kept only the in-frame ones, dropping some. The table has 130,000 or so clones, 65% to 90% seen once. With respect to this clone: Its cognate antigen is unknown.

The clonotype comes from a man aged 30 to 45 in good health and CMV-seronegative. The rearrangement links TRBV5-4 to TRBJ2-6, with D tentatively TRBD2 (6 bases). The sample comprised PBMCs. The CDR3 region has the DNA TGTGCCAGCAGCAAGGAGGGCTCTGGGGCCAACGTCCTGACTTTC. It is translated as CASSKEGSGANVLTF.